This T cell receptor (beta chain) derives from a study of CD8+ T cells in alopecia areata. The sequencing template was cDNA reverse transcribed from extracted RNA. The table came from immunoSEQ multiplex PCR; TCRdb's copy has only in-frame clones and leaves some out. Here the sample spans 150,000 to 250,000 clones, roughly 64% being singletons. The germline CDR1 and CDR2 sequences are LNHDA and SQIVND (reference sequence). Trimming stripped 1 base from V and 8 bases from J, with 8 bases between. This CDR3 region has 12 residues. The treatment was: oral pan-JAK inhibitor, 5-10 mg twice daily. This clone appeared a few times.

This chain uses TRBV19 with TRBJ1-2; no definite D call. The TCR originated in a human donor with alopecia areata. Sequenced here: CD4+ T cells sorted from blood, sampled at week 24, from a patient treated with tofacitinib. Written as DNA, the CDR3 is TGTGCCAGTAGTATAGGCGAAGGCGGCTACACCTTC. Its translation: CASSIGEGGYTF.